A selection of T cell receptor beta chains follows, all from one sample in a study of cytomegalovirus exposure and HLA in healthy donors. Sequencing was performed with immunoSEQ multiplex PCR; in TCRdb, only in-frame clones are kept and a portion is missing. The table lists around 130,000 clones, 8.5% to 9% of them singletons, with 6% in the top ten. Sequencing used PBMCs. The receptor set was obtained from a middle-aged woman in good health and CMV-seropositive. CDR3s include the opening cysteine and the closing phenylalanine or tryptophan. D genes are given only for firm matches. Size values are once, few and many counts, or a class for expanded clones, and some rows have none.

size: -
J: TRBJ1-2
length: 15
D: -
V: TRBV25-1
CDR3: CASSETRGTNYGYTF
DNA: TGTGCCAGCAGTGAAACCCGCGGGACTAACTATGGCTACACCTTC

size: few
J: TRBJ1-2
length: 16
D: -
V: TRBV6-6
CDR3: CASSYVAPSLGYGYTF
DNA: TGTGCCAGCAGTTACGTCGCCCCTTCGCTCGGCTATGGCTACACCTTC

size: few
J: TRBJ1-3
length: 14
D: -
V: TRBV30
CDR3: CAWRGTGSRNTIYF
DNA: TGTGCCTGGAGGGGTACAGGATCAAGAAACACCATATATTTT

size: few
J: TRBJ1-1
length: 15
D: -
V: TRBV18
CDR3: CASSPQGLGLLVPFF
DNA: TGTGCCAGCTCACCACAGGGGCTGGGGCTCCTTGTTCCTTTCTTT

size: few
J: TRBJ1-5
length: 17
D: -
V: TRBV25-1
CDR3: CASSDSLGLGEGQPQHF
DNA: TGTGCCAGCAGTGACTCCCTTGGGCTCGGGGAGGGTCAGCCCCAGCATTTT

size: few
J: TRBJ2-7
length: 13
D: TRBD1
V: TRBV6-6
CDR3: CASTSVRDREQYF
DNA: TGTGCCAGCACCTCCGTCCGGGACAGGGAGCAGTACTTC

size: few
J: TRBJ1-2
length: 13
D: -
V: TRBV6-5
CDR3: CASSGGSNYGYTF
DNA: TGTGCCAGCAGTGGAGGGAGTAACTATGGCTACACCTTC

size: few
J: TRBJ2-1
length: 15
D: TRBD2
V: TRBV5-4
CDR3: CASSLGGLAGVEQFF
DNA: TGTGCCAGCAGCTTGGGGGGCCTAGCGGGGGTTGAGCAGTTCTTC

size: -
J: TRBJ2-7
length: 14
D: -
V: TRBV5-4
CDR3: CASRDLASPYEQYF
DNA: TGTGCCAGCAGGGACTTGGCAAGCCCCTACGAGCAGTACTTC

size: -
J: TRBJ2-7
length: 13
D: -
V: TRBV6-5
CDR3: CASSPGVGYEQYF
DNA: TGTGCCAGCAGTCCCGGGGTGGGGTACGAGCAGTACTTC

size: -
J: TRBJ2-3
length: 15
D: TRBD2
V: TRBV5-4
CDR3: CASSFGGVSTDTQYF
DNA: TGTGCCAGCAGCTTCGGGGGGGTCAGCACAGATACGCAGTATTTT

size: -
J: TRBJ2-7
length: 16
D: TRBD1
V: TRBV5-1
CDR3: CASSFGSGTGTYEQYF
DNA: TGCGCCAGCAGCTTTGGTTCGGGGACAGGGACCTACGAGCAGTACTTC

size: few
J: TRBJ1-5
length: 16
D: -
V: TRBV19
CDR3: CASSTQTGNSNQPQHF
DNA: TGTGCCAGTAGTACCCAAACAGGGAATAGCAATCAGCCCCAGCATTTT

size: -
J: TRBJ1-6
length: 15
D: TRBD1
V: TRBV27
CDR3: CASSLAGTGRSSLHF
DNA: TGTGCCAGCAGTTTAGCCGGGACAGGGAGGTCGTCCCTCCACTTT

size: -
J: TRBJ1-2
length: 14
D: TRBD1
V: TRBV7-9
CDR3: CASSADRAGYGYTF
DNA: TGTGCCAGCAGCGCGGACAGGGCCGGATATGGCTACACCTTC

size: few
J: TRBJ1-1
length: 14
D: -
V: TRBV4-1
CDR3: CASSQQGSSTEAFF
DNA: TGCGCCAGCAGCCAACAGGGGTCTTCCACTGAAGCTTTCTTT

size: few
J: TRBJ1-6
length: 12
D: TRBD1
V: TRBV6-6
CDR3: CAGGQGNSPLHF
DNA: TGTGCCGGGGGACAGGGTAATTCACCCCTCCACTTT

size: few
J: TRBJ1-1
length: 15
D: TRBD1
V: TRBV5-1
CDR3: CASSRIRDRRAEAFF
DNA: TGCGCCAGCAGCCGAATCCGGGACAGAAGAGCCGAAGCTTTCTTT

size: few
J: TRBJ1-2
length: 12
D: TRBD1
V: TRBV29-1
CDR3: CSVHRGGYGYTF
DNA: TGCAGCGTTCACAGGGGTGGCTATGGCTACACCTTC

size: -
J: TRBJ2-7
length: 15
D: TRBD1
V: TRBV5-8
CDR3: CASSLGHRGSYEQYF
DNA: TGTGCCAGCAGCTTGGGTCACAGGGGGTCCTACGAGCAGTACTTC

size: -
J: TRBJ1-1
length: 14
D: TRBD1
V: TRBV14
CDR3: CASSPGTGYTEAFF
DNA: TGTGCCAGCAGCCCCGGGACAGGGTACACTGAAGCTTTCTTT

size: few
J: TRBJ2-1
length: 15
D: TRBD1
V: TRBV19
CDR3: CASSTSTDRDSSEFF
DNA: TGTGCCAGTAGCACTTCTACGGACAGGGATAGTTCCGAGTTCTTC

size: -
J: TRBJ2-7
length: 11
D: -
V: TRBV7-9
CDR3: CASSPGGEQYF
DNA: TGTGCCAGCAGCCCGGGTGGGGAGCAGTACTTC

size: few
J: TRBJ2-3
length: 16
D: TRBD2
V: TRBV19
CDR3: CASSPGTSGGTDTQYF
DNA: TGTGCCAGTAGTCCTGGGACTAGCGGGGGGACAGATACGCAGTATTTT

size: few
J: TRBJ1-4
length: 15
D: -
V: TRBV5-4
CDR3: CASSLGGIQGEKLFF
DNA: TGTGCCAGCAGCTTGGGAGGCATTCAAGGTGAAAAACTGTTTTTT

size: -
J: TRBJ2-7
length: 13
D: -
V: TRBV5-6
CDR3: CASSLGSSYEQYF
DNA: TGTGCCAGCAGCTTGGGGAGCTCCTACGAGCAGTACTTC

size: once
J: TRBJ2-1
length: 15
D: TRBD2
V: TRBV18
CDR3: CASSAGLAAYNEQFF
DNA: TGTGCCAGCTCGGCGGGACTAGCGGCCTACAATGAGCAGTTCTTC

size: -
J: TRBJ1-1
length: 13
D: -
V: TRBV19
CDR3: CASTFDWNTEAFF
DNA: TGTGCCAGTACCTTCGACTGGAACACTGAAGCTTTCTTT

size: -
J: TRBJ2-1
length: 18
D: TRBD2
V: TRBV5-1
CDR3: CASSFGLAGDGSYNEQFF
DNA: TGCGCCAGCAGCTTTGGGCTAGCGGGGGACGGCTCCTACAATGAGCAGTTCTTC

size: -
J: TRBJ2-4
length: 15
D: TRBD1
V: TRBV28
CDR3: CATSRDRVSKNIQYF
DNA: TGTGCCACTTCCCGGGACAGGGTATCCAAAAACATTCAGTACTTC

size: -
J: TRBJ2-1
length: 13
D: -
V: TRBV19
CDR3: CASSIGSRNEQFF
DNA: TGTGCCAGTAGTATAGGCTCTAGGAATGAGCAGTTCTTC

size: once
J: TRBJ2-7
length: 15
D: -
V: TRBV5-4
CDR3: CASSPGGGSSYEQYF
DNA: TGTGCCAGCAGCCCGGGTGGGGGGAGCTCCTACGAGCAGTACTTC

size: many
J: TRBJ1-2
length: 16
D: -
V: TRBV5-1
CDR3: CASSSRGRGETYGYTF
DNA: TGCGCCAGCAGCTCCAGGGGCAGGGGTGAGACCTATGGCTACACCTTC

size: -
J: TRBJ2-2
length: 18
D: -
V: TRBV7-5
CDR3: CVRSLGTSGGAGTGELFF
DNA: TGTGTCAGAAGCTTAGGGACTAGCGGGGGGGCCGGCACCGGGGAGCTGTTTTTT

size: -
J: TRBJ2-7
length: 13
D: TRBD2
V: TRBV28
CDR3: CASRGGGEYEQYF
DNA: TGTGCCAGTCGCGGGGGAGGGGAGTACGAGCAGTACTTC

size: few
J: TRBJ1-4
length: 14
D: -
V: TRBV28
CDR3: CASSRGGVAEKLFF
DNA: TGTGCCAGCAGCCGTGGGGGGGTAGCTGAAAAACTGTTTTTT

size: -
J: TRBJ1-2
length: 15
D: TRBD1
V: TRBV7-9
CDR3: CASDSLDRMYYGYTF
DNA: TGTGCCAGCGACTCGTTGGACAGGATGTACTATGGCTACACCTTC

size: -
J: TRBJ2-7
length: 14
D: -
V: TRBV6-5
CDR3: CASSYSRLALEQYF
DNA: TGTGCCAGCAGTTACTCGAGGTTGGCTTTGGAGCAGTACTTC

size: -
J: TRBJ2-7
length: 14
D: -
V: TRBV5-1
CDR3: CASSLGAGAYEQYF
DNA: TGCGCCAGCAGCTTAGGTGCAGGGGCCTACGAGCAGTACTTC

size: -
J: TRBJ2-2
length: 15
D: TRBD2
V: TRBV10-1
CDR3: CASSEFSGGGGELFF
DNA: TGCGCCAGCAGTGAGTTTAGCGGGGGGGGCGGGGAGCTGTTTTTT

size: -
J: TRBJ2-2
length: 13
D: -
V: TRBV18
CDR3: CASSPQVNGELFF
DNA: TGTGCCAGCTCACCCCAGGTCAACGGGGAGCTGTTTTTT

size: -
J: TRBJ1-2
length: 14
D: -
V: TRBV18
CDR3: CASSPVRGNYGYTF
DNA: TGTGCCAGCTCACCGGTCAGGGGAAACTATGGCTACACCTTC